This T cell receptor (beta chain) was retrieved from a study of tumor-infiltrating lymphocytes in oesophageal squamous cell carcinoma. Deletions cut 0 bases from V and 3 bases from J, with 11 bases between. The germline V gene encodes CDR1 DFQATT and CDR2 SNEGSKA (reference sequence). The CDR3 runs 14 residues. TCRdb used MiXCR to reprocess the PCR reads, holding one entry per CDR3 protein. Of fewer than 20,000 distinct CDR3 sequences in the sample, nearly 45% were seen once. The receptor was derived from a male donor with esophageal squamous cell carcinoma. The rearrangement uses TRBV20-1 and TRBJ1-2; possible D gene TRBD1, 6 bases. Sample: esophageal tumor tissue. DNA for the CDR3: TGCAGTGCTAGAGAGGGGGGCAGGGACTATGGCTACACCTTC. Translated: CSAREGGRDYGYTF.